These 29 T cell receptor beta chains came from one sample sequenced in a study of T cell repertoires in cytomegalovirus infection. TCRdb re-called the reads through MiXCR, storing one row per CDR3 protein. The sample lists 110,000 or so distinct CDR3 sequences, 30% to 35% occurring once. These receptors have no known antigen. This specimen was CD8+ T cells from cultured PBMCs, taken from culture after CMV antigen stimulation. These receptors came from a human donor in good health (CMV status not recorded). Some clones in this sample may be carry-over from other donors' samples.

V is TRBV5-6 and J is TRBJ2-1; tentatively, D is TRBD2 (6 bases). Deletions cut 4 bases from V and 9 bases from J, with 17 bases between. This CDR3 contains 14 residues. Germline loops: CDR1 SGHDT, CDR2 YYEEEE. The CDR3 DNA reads TGTGCCAGCAGCCAGACTAGTTCCGCCGGTGAGCAGTTCTTC. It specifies CASSQTSSAGEQFF.

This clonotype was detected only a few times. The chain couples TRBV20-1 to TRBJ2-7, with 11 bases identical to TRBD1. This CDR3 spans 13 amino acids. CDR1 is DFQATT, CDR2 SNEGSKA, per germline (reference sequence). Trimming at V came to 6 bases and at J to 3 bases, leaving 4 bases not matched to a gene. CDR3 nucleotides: TGCAGTGCCCAGGGACAGGGGGACTACGAGCAGTACTTC. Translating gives CSAQGQGDYEQYF.

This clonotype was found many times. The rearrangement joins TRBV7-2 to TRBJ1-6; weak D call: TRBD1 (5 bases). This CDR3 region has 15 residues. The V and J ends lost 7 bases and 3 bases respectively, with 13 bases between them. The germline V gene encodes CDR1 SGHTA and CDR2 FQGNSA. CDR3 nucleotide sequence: TGTGCCAGCAACGATGGGGCAGTCTATAATTCACCCCTCCACTTT. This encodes CASNDGAVYNSPLHF.

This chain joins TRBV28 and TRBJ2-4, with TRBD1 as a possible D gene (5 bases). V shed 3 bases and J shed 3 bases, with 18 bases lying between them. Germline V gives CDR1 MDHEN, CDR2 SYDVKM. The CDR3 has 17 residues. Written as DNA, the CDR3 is TGTGCCAGCAGTTTCCGCTCAAGGGGCCTAGACAAAAACATTCAGTACTTC. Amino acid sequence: CASSFRSRGLDKNIQYF.

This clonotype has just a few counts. CDR3 protein: CASSQDLGTSATNEKLFF. CDR3 coding DNA: TGCGCCAGCAGCCAAGACCTTGGGACATCTGCAACTAATGAAAAACTGTTTTTT. This chain connects TRBV4-3 to TRBJ1-4, with D possibly matching TRBD1 (6 bases). Germline-derived CDR1 and CDR2 are LGHNA and YSLEER. Trimming took 0 bases from V and 0 from J, leaving 14 bases between them. The CDR3 totals 18 residues.

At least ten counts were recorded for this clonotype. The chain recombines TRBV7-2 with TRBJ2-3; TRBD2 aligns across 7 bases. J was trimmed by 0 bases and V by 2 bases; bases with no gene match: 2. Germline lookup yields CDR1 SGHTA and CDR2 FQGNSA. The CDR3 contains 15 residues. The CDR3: CASSLKGGSTDTQYF. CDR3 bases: TGTGCCAGCAGCTTAAAGGGAGGGAGCACAGATACGCAGTATTTT. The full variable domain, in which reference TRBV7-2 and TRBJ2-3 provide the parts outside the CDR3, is GAGVSQSPSNKVTEKGKDVELRCDPISGHTALYWYRQSLGQGLEFLIYFQGNSAPDKSGLPSDRFSAERTGGSVSTLTIQRTQQEDSAVYLCASSLKGGSTDTQYFGPGTRLTVL.

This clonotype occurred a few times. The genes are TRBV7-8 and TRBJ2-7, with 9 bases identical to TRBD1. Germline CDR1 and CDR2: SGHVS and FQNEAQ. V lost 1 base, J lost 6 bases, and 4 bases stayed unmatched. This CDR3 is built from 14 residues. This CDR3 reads CASSLVGQGTEQYF. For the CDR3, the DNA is TGTGCCAGCAGCTTAGTGGGACAGGGAACCGAGCAGTACTTC.

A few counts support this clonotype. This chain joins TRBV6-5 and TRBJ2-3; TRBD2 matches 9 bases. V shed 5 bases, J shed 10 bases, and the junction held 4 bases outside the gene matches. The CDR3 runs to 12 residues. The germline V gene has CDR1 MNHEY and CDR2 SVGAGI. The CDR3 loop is CASSPSGAPQYF. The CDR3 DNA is TGTGCCAGCAGTCCTAGCGGGGCCCCGCAGTATTTT.

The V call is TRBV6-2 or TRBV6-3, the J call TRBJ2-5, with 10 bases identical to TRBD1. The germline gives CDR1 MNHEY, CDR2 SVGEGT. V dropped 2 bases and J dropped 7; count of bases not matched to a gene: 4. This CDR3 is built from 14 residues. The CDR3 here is CASSYARTGGTQYF. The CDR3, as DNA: TGTGCCAGCAGTTACGCCAGGACAGGGGGGACCCAGTACTTC.

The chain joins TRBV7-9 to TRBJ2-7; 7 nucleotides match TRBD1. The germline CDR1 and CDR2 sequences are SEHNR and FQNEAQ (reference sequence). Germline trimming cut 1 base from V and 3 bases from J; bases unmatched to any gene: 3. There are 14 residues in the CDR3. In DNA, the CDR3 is TGTGCCAGCAGCTTAGAAGGGGGCCTCTACGAGCAGTACTTC. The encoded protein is CASSLEGGLYEQYF.

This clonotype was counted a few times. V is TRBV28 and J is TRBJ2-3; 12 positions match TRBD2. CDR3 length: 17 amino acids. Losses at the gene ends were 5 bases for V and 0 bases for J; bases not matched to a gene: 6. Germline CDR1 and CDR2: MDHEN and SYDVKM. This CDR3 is CASSNPSGGVSTDTQYF. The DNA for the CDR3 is TGTGCCAGCAGTAATCCTAGCGGGGGGGTAAGCACAGATACGCAGTATTTT. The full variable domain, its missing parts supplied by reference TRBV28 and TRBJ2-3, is DVKVTQSSRYLVKRTGEKVFLECVQDMDHENMFWYRQDPGLGLRLIYFSYDVKMKEKGDIPEGYSVSREKKERFSLILESASTNQTSMYLCASSNPSGGVSTDTQYFGPGTRLTVL.

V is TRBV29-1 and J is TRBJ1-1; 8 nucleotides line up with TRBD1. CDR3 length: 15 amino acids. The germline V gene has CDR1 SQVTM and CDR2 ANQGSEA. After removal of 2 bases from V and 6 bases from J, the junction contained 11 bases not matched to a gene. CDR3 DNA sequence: TGCAGCGTTGAATCCGGCAGGGGGCAATCCCCTGAAGCTTTCTTT. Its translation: CSVESGRGQSPEAFF. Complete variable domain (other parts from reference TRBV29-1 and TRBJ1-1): SAVISQKPSRDICQRGTSLTIQCQVDSQVTMMFWYRQQPGQSLTLIATANQGSEATYESGFVIDKFPISRPNLTFSTLTVSNMSPEDSSIYLCSVESGRGQSPEAFFGQGTRLTVV.

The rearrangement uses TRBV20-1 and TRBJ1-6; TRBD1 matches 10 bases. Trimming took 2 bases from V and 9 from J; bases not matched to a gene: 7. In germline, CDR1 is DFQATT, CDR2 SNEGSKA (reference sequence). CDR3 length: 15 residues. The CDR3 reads CSARTPGQGSSPLHF. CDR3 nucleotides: TGCAGTGCTAGAACCCCGGGACAGGGGAGTTCACCCCTCCACTTT.

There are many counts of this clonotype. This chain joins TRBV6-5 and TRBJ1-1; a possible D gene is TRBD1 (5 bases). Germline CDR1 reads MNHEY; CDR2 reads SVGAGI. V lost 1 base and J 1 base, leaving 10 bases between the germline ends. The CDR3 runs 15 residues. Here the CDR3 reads CASSYLPGTNTEAFF. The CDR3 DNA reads TGTGCCAGCAGTTACTTGCCGGGGACGAACACTGAAGCTTTCTTT.

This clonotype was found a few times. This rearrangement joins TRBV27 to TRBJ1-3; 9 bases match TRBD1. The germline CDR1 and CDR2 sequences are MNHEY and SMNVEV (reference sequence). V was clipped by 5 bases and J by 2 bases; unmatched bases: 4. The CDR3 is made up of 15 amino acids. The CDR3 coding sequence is TGTGCCAGCAGTCCCCGACAGGGGGCTGGAAACACCATATATTTT. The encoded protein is CASSPRQGAGNTIYF.

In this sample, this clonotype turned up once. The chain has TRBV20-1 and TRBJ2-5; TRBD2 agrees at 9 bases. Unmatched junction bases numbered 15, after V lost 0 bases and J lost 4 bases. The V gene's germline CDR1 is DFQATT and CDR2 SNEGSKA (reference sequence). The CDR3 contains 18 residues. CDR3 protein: CSARDWVAGEEDRETQYF. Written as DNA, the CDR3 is TGCAGTGCTAGAGATTGGGTAGCGGGGGAGGAGGACAGAGAGACCCAGTACTTC.

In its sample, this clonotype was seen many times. The CDR3 nucleotides are TGTGCCAGCAGCTTATTTGGTGGGGCAGATACGCAGTATTTT. It encodes CASSLFGGADTQYF. The V and J genes are TRBV7-2 and TRBJ2-3; D remains unclear. Germline CDR1 SGHTA, CDR2 FQGNSA. The CDR3 spans 14 residues. V lost 2 bases and J lost 4, with 10 bases in between.

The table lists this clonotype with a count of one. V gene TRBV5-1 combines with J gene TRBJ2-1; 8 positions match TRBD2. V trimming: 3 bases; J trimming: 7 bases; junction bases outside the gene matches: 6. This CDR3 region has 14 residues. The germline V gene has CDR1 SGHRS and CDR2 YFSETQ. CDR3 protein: CASSSLGGGNEQFF. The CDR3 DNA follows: TGCGCCAGCAGCTCCCTTGGCGGGGGGAATGAGCAGTTCTTC.

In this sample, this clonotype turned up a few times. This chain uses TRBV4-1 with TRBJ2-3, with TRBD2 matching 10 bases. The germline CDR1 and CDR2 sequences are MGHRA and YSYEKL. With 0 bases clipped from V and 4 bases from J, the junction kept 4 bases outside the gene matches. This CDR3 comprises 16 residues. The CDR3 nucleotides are TGCGCCAGCAGCCAAGATAGAGCGGGGGGGTCAGATACGCAGTATTTT. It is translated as CASSQDRAGGSDTQYF.

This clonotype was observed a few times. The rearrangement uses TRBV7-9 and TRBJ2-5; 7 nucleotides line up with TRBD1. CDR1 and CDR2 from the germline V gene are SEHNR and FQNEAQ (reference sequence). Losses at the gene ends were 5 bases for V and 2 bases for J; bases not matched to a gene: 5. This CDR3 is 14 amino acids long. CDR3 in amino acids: CASSHTGEQETQYF. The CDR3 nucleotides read TGTGCCAGCAGCCATACAGGGGAACAAGAGACCCAGTACTTC.

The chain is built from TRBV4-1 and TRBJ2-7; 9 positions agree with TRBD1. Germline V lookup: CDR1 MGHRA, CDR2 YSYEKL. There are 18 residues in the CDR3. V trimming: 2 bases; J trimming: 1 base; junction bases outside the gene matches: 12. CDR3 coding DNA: TGCGCCAGCAGCCAAACCGGGACAGGGTACCAGAATTCCTACGAGCAGTACTTC. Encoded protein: CASSQTGTGYQNSYEQYF.

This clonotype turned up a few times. The chain's CDR3 is CASSHSGGPSTDTQYF. Written as DNA, the CDR3 is TGTGCCAGCAGCCACTCCGGTGGCCCTAGCACAGATACGCAGTATTTT. The J gene is TRBJ2-3, the V gene TRBV2; D remains ambiguous. The CDR3 extends over 16 amino acids. V was cut by 6 bases and J by 0 bases, with 16 bases left in between. Germline V gives CDR1 SNHLY, CDR2 FYNNEI. Combining the CDR3 with reference TRBV2 and TRBJ2-3 gives the whole variable domain EPEVTQTPSHQVTQMGQEVILRCVPISNHLYFYWYRQILGQKVEFLVSFYNNEISEKSEIFDDQFSVERPDGSNFTLKIRSTKLEDSAMYFCASSHSGGPSTDTQYFGPGTRLTVL.

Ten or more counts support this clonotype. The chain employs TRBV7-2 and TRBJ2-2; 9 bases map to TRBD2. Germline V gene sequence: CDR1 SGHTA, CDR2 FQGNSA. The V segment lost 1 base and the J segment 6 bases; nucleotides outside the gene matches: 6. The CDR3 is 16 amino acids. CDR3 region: CASSLVGGGAPGELFF. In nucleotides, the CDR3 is TGTGCCAGCAGCTTAGTTGGCGGGGGGGCCCCCGGGGAGCTGTTTTTT.

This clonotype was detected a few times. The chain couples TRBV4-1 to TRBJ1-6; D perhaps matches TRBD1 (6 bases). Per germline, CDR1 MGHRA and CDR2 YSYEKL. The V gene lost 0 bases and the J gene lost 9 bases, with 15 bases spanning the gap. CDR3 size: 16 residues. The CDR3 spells CASSQEATGLGSPLHF. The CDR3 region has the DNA TGCGCCAGCAGCCAAGAGGCGACAGGACTGGGTTCACCCCTCCACTTT.

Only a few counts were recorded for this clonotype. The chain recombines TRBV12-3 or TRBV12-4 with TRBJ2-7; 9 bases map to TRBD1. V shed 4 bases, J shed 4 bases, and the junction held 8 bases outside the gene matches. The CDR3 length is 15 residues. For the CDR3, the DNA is TGTGCCAGCAGTTCCCCGGACAGGGGACAGTACGAGCAGTACTTC. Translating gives CASSSPDRGQYEQYF.

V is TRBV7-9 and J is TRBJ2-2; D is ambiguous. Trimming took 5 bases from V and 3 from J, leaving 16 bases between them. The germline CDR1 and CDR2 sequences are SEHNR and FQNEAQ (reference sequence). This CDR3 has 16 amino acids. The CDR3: CASSPPNVADTGELFF. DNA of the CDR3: TGTGCCAGCAGCCCCCCTAACGTGGCAGACACCGGGGAGCTGTTTTTT.

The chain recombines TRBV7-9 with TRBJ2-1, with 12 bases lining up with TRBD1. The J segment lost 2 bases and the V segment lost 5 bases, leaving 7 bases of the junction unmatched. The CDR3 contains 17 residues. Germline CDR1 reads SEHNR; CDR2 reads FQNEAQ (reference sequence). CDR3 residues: CASSGDRGPHTYNEQFF. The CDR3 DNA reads TGTGCCAGCAGCGGGGACAGGGGGCCCCATACCTACAATGAGCAGTTCTTC.

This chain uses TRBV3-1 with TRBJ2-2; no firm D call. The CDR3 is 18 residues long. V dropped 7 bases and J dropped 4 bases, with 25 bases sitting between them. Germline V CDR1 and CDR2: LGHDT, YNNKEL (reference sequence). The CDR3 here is CASTREEQSVVGTGELFF. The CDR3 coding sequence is TGTGCCAGCACTCGAGAAGAGCAATCAGTTGTCGGCACCGGGGAGCTGTTTTTT.

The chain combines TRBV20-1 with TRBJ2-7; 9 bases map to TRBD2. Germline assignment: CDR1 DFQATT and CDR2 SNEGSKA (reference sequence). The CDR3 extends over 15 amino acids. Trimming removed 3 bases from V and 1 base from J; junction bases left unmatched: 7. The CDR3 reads CSASLGTSRSYEQYF. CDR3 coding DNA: TGCAGTGCTAGTCTCGGGACTAGCCGATCCTACGAGCAGTACTTC.